These 3 T cell receptor beta chains came from one sample sequenced in a study of blood T cell repertoires in COVID-19. Produced via immunoSEQ multiplex PCR; TCRdb's table is partial and in-frame only. The repertoire holds about 270,000 clones, with approximately 86% as singletons. Sequencing was performed on peripheral blood. Receptors originate from a man aged 40-49 years with active or convalescent COVID-19.

This chain uses TRBV6-1 with TRBJ1-1; the D gene is possibly TRBD1 (6 bases). This CDR3 contains 13 residues. V lost 5 bases and J lost 10, with 17 bases in between. Germline loops: CDR1 MNHNS, CDR2 SASEGT. Here the CDR3 reads CASSYSTEQGAFF. CDR3 DNA sequence: TGTGCCAGCAGTTATTCGACAGAACAGGGAGCTTTCTTT.

The sample holds one count of this clone. This chain links TRBV15 with TRBJ2-7; 7 bases agree with TRBD2. The V segment lost 0 bases and the J segment 7 bases; nucleotides outside the gene matches: 9. The CDR3 spans 15 residues. Germline V lookup: CDR1 LNHNV, CDR2 YYDKDF (reference sequence). In DNA, the CDR3 is TGTGCCACCAGCAGAGATAGGTCCCCCGGGAGGGAGCAGTACTTC. Protein product: CATSRDRSPGREQYF.

The gene calls are TRBV29-1 and TRBJ2-3; D possibly corresponds to TRBD1 (6 bases). Germline lookup yields CDR1 SQVTM and CDR2 ANQGSEA. Trimming took off 0 bases at V and 1 base at J, with 11 bases between the two ends. This CDR3 has 15 amino acids. The CDR3 DNA reads TGCAGCGTTGAAGAGGGGGCAGGGGGCACAGATACGCAGTATTTT. It encodes CSVEEGAGGTDTQYF.